The 19 T cell receptor beta chains in this list originate from one sample, sequenced in a study of blood T cells in healthy people across ages. Alongside a J-beta primer mix, a sample-barcoded 5' primer served in a second PCR lasting roughly 6 to 12 cycles. TCRdb reanalysed the 5' RACE reads using MiXCR and keeps one entry per CDR3 protein. The sample contains 780,000 or so distinct CDR3 sequences, more than 50% of which appear only once. Sequencing used blood. These receptors originate from a man in his forties in good health.

In DNA, the CDR3 is TGTGCCAGCAGTTTCCTGGACGGCTCTGGGGCCAACGTCCTGACTTTC. This gives the protein CASSFLDGSGANVLTF. J is TRBJ2-6 and V is TRBV12-3 or TRBV12-4; unclear D gene. The CDR3 covers 16 residues. The V and J ends lost 3 bases and 0 bases respectively, with 9 bases between them.

This clonotype has only a few counts. The rearrangement joins TRBV4-2 to TRBJ1-2, with D tentatively TRBD1 (6 bases). This CDR3 has 14 amino acids. CDR1 is LGHNA and CDR2 is YNFKEQ in the germline V gene. Trimming left V 3 bases short and J 8 bases short, with 16 bases between. In DNA, the CDR3 is TGTGCCAGCAGCCACGCACAAAACAGGGACGGCTACACCTTC. Its translation: CASSHAQNRDGYTF.

The chain recombines TRBV25-1 with TRBJ2-2, with TRBD1 identical over 7 bases. In germline, CDR1 is MGHDK, CDR2 SYGVNS. The CDR3 covers 12 residues. V lost 5 bases and J lost 7; bases outside the gene matches: 1. The CDR3 protein is CASSRQGGELFF. CDR3 in DNA: TGTGCCAGCAGTCGACAGGGCGGGGAGCTGTTTTTT.

The gene calls are TRBV6-2 or TRBV6-3 and TRBJ2-7; possible D gene TRBD2, 5 bases. CDR3 size: 14 residues. CDR1 and CDR2 (germline): MNHEY, SVGEGT. Trimming took 6 bases from V and 6 from J, leaving 18 bases between them. CDR3 region: CASRVLGGTCEQYF. CDR3 nucleotides: TGTGCCAGCAGAGTTTTAGGAGGCACCTGCGAGCAGTACTTC.

This clonotype was seen a few times. This chain links TRBV5-1 with TRBJ1-2; tentative D call: TRBD1 (6 bases). Germline assignment: CDR1 SGHRS and CDR2 YFSETQ. Trimming took off 0 bases at V and 8 bases at J, with 11 bases between the two ends. This CDR3 region has 13 residues. The CDR3 sequence is CASSLDGGGGYTF. The CDR3 DNA follows: TGCGCCAGCAGCTTGGATGGGGGGGGCGGCTACACCTTC.

The chain uses TRBV4-3 and TRBJ2-3; D may be TRBD2 (6 bases). Germline V gives CDR1 LGHNA, CDR2 YSLEER. CDR3 length: 15 amino acids. Between the trimmed V and J ends, which lost 6 bases and 2 bases, there was a span of 15 bases. The CDR3 DNA sequence: TGCGCCAGCAGTCCCGGACTATTCACCACAGATACGCAGTATTTT. Protein product: CASSPGLFTTDTQYF.

The chain employs TRBV5-1 and TRBJ2-5; D uncertain. Between the trimmed V and J ends, which lost 0 bases and 11 bases, there was a span of 17 bases. CDR1 is SGHRS and CDR2 is YFSETQ in the germline V gene. The CDR3 sequence is 14 residues long. This chain's CDR3 is CASSLEWSSDEQYF. In DNA, the CDR3 is TGCGCCAGCAGCTTGGAGTGGTCCAGCGATGAGCAGTACTTC.

The chain recombines TRBV20-1 with TRBJ1-2; D ambiguous. CDR3 size: 14 residues. V lost 5 bases, J lost 4 bases, and 17 bases lay in between. Germline lookup yields CDR1 DFQATT and CDR2 SNEGSKA (reference sequence). The CDR3 is CSAGSLWWGYGYTF. DNA of the CDR3: TGCAGTGCTGGGAGCTTGTGGTGGGGCTATGGCTACACCTTC.

In its sample, this clonotype was seen a few times. V and J are TRBV5-6 and TRBJ1-2; the match to TRBD1 covers 7 bases. Germline trimming cut 3 bases from V and 4 bases from J; bases unmatched to any gene: 12. This CDR3 contains 16 residues. Germline CDR1 and CDR2: SGHDT and YYEEEE. Written as DNA, the CDR3 is TGTGCCAGCAGCTCACCCCAGACAGGGAATATCTATGGCTACACCTTC. The encoded protein is CASSSPQTGNIYGYTF.

Notes on this clonotype: A much larger clone differs from this one at a single base, so this may be a read error. The chain joins TRBV9 to TRBJ2-3, with D hard to call. The germline V and J ends were trimmed by 0 bases and 3 bases, with 14 bases remaining between them. There are 16 residues in the CDR3. Looked up from germline, CDR1 is SGDLS and CDR2 is YYNGEE. The CDR3, as DNA: TGTGCCAGCAGCGTAGCGGTACATGCGAGTACAGATACGCAGTATTTT. Protein sequence: CASSVAVHASTDTQYF.

This clonotype was detected a few times. CDR3 coding DNA: TGTGCCAGCAGCGCCGGGACAGGGGGCACTGGGGCCAACGTCCTGACTTTC. Translated, it gives CASSAGTGGTGANVLTF. The genes are TRBV9 and TRBJ2-6; 12 bases map to TRBD1. The CDR3 sequence is 17 residues long. CDR1 and CDR2 from the germline V gene are SGDLS and YYNGEE. The V and J ends lost 3 bases and 2 bases, in that order; junction bases with no gene match: 3.

The rearrangement links TRBV5-1 to TRBJ1-6; D is possibly TRBD1 (6 bases). The CDR3 has 14 amino acids. Trimming removed 3 bases at V and 5 bases at J, with 9 bases between. Germline V gene sequence: CDR1 SGHRS, CDR2 YFSETQ. CDR3 bases: TGCGCCAGCAGCTGGGACACAAATAATTCACCCCTCCACTTT. Translated, it gives CASSWDTNNSPLHF.

The chain uses TRBV20-1 and TRBJ2-1, with 9 bases identical to TRBD2. The V segment lost 0 bases and the J segment 13 bases; nucleotides outside the gene matches: 19. This CDR3 region has 17 residues. The germline gives CDR1 DFQATT, CDR2 SNEGSKA (reference sequence). The CDR3 DNA reads TGCAGTGCTAGAGATCGGGTAGCGGGAGAGCGCGTTAAGACCCAGTTCTTC. Translation: CSARDRVAGERVKTQFF.

This clonotype was picked up a small number of times. V gene TRBV24-1 combines with J gene TRBJ2-1; 7 nucleotides match TRBD2. V shed 3 bases, J shed 0 bases, and the junction held 22 bases outside the gene matches. CDR3 size: 22 residues. Germline V gene lookup returns CDR1 KGHDR and CDR2 SFDVKD. CDR3 in amino acids: CATSDPRGGGTKPRSSYNEQFF. The CDR3 nucleotides are TGTGCCACCAGTGATCCCCGCGGGGGAGGGACCAAACCACGAAGCTCCTACAATGAGCAGTTCTTC.

The chain couples TRBV27 to TRBJ2-1; 9 nucleotides align to TRBD1. Germline V gene sequence: CDR1 MNHEY, CDR2 SMNVEV (reference sequence). This CDR3 has 15 residues. With V trimmed by 3 bases and J by 6 bases, 6 bases remained unmatched. As DNA, the CDR3 is TGTGCCAGCAGTTTCGACAGGGGGGCGAGCAATGAGCAGTTCTTC. This gives the protein CASSFDRGASNEQFF.

This clonotype has more than one count but fewer than ten. The rearrangement joins TRBV10-2 to TRBJ2-1; D tentatively fits TRBD1 or TRBD2 (6 bases each). This CDR3 is built from 17 residues. Germline V gene sequence: CDR1 WSHSY, CDR2 SAAADI. V lost 3 bases, J lost 9 bases, and 24 bases lay in between. The CDR3 is CASSDWVGGWENGEQFF. DNA for the CDR3: TGCGCCAGCAGTGATTGGGTGGGGGGCTGGGAGAACGGTGAGCAGTTCTTC.

This clonotype has a handful of counts. This chain links TRBV6-1 with TRBJ2-6; TRBD1 or TRBD2 may be the D gene (5 bases each). The germline V gene encodes CDR1 MNHNS and CDR2 SASEGT. CDR3 length equals 19 residues. The V end was cut by 3 bases, the J end by 0 bases, with 18 bases between. This chain's CDR3 is CASSDSFPGRSSGANVLTF. The DNA for the CDR3 is TGTGCCAGCAGTGATAGTTTCCCGGGACGGAGCTCTGGGGCCAACGTCCTGACTTTC.

The genes are TRBV2 and TRBJ2-3; 12 nucleotides line up with TRBD2. The V gene end was trimmed by 2 bases and the J gene end by 0 bases; junction bases not matched to a gene: 3. CDR1 and CDR2 (germline): SNHLY, FYNNEI. The CDR3 is made up of 17 amino acids. The CDR3 protein is CASSELAGGASTDTQYF. The CDR3 DNA follows: TGTGCCAGCAGTGAACTAGCGGGGGGGGCTAGCACAGATACGCAGTATTTT.

The chain combines TRBV4-1 with TRBJ1-2; TRBD1 is a possible D gene (5 bases). In germline, CDR1 is MGHRA, CDR2 YSYEKL. The ends were cut back, 3 bases at V and 4 bases at J, with 15 bases in the middle. The CDR3 has 15 amino acids. This CDR3 is CASSQYSDTLYGYTF. Written as DNA, the CDR3 is TGCGCCAGCAGCCAGTACTCGGACACCCTCTATGGCTACACCTTC.